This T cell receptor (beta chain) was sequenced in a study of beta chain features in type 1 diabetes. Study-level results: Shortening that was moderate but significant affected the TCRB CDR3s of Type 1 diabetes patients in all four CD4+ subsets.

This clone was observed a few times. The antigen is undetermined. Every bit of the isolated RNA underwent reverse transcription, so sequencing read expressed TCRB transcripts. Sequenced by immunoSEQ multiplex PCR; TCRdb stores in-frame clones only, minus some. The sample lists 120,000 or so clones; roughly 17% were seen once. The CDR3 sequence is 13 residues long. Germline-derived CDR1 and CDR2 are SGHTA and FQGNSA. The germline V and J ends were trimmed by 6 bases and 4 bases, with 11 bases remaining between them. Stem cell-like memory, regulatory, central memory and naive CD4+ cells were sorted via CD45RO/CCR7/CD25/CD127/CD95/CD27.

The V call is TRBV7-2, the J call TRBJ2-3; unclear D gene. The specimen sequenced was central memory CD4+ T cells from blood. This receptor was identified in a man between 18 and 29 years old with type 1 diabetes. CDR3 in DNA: TGTGCCAGCAGAGCAGGTCCCGCAGATACGCAGTATTTT. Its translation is CASRAGPADTQYF.